The rows below give T cell receptor beta chains drawn from one sample of a study of cytomegalovirus exposure and HLA in healthy donors. Generated by immunoSEQ multiplex PCR, the TCRdb table keeps only in-frame clones and is missing some. There are 150,000 to 200,000 clones in the sample; approximately 88% occur only once, and roughly 7% lies in the top ten. Sample: PBMCs. These receptors came from a man younger than 35 in good health and CMV-seropositive. CDR3s include the opening cysteine and the closing phenylalanine or tryptophan. Fields, in order: D gene, V gene, J gene, clone size, CDR3 DNA, CDR3 protein. A D gene is named only where the DNA matches it firmly. Not all rows give a size; the values are once, few, many and, for expanded clones, a class.

D: TRBD2
V: TRBV28
J: TRBJ2-5
size: .
DNA: TGTGCCAGCAGTTTATCCCTAGCGGGTCAAGAGACCCAGTACTTC
CDR3: CASSLSLAGQETQYF

D: TRBD2
V: TRBV15
J: TRBJ2-2
size: .
DNA: TGTGCCGCGTTGGGAGGGGACACCGGGGAGCTGTTTTTT
CDR3: CAALGGDTGELFF

D: .
V: TRBV30
J: TRBJ1-2
size: .
DNA: TGTGCCTGGAGTGTACCCGGGGGCTACACCTTC
CDR3: CAWSVPGGYTF

D: TRBD2
V: TRBV6-1
J: TRBJ2-2
size: few
DNA: TGTGCCACAGTTAGCGGGAGAGTGCCCGGGGAGCTGTTTTTT
CDR3: CATVSGRVPGELFF

D: .
V: TRBV15
J: TRBJ2-4
size: .
DNA: TGTGCCACCAGCAGAGATGGGTCAGGGTCTAAAAACATTCAGTACTTC
CDR3: CATSRDGSGSKNIQYF

D: .
V: TRBV4-3
J: TRBJ1-4
size: .
DNA: TGCGCCAGCAGCCTTGGGGGGGCAGCTGCGAATGAAAAACTGTTTTTT
CDR3: CASSLGGAAANEKLFF

D: TRBD1
V: TRBV6-5
J: TRBJ1-2
size: .
DNA: TGTGCCAGCAGGGAGGGGACAGCGGGCAACTATGGCTACACCTTC
CDR3: CASREGTAGNYGYTF

D: .
V: TRBV5-6
J: TRBJ1-1
size: .
DNA: TGTGCCAGCAGCTTGGATGGACAAGGGGCCCCAAACACTGAAGCTTTCTTT
CDR3: CASSLDGQGAPNTEAFF

D: TRBD1
V: TRBV30
J: TRBJ2-1
size: .
DNA: TGTGCCTGGAGGAGACAGGGGGACTACAATGAGCAGTTCTTC
CDR3: CAWRRQGDYNEQFF

D: TRBD1
V: TRBV28
J: TRBJ2-1
size: few
DNA: TGTGCCAGCAGCCACGGACAGGGGCGCAATGAGCAGTTCTTC
CDR3: CASSHGQGRNEQFF

D: .
V: TRBV6-6
J: TRBJ2-2
size: .
DNA: TGTGCCAGCAGTTACACATGGAACACCGGGGAGCTGTTTTTT
CDR3: CASSYTWNTGELFF

D: .
V: TRBV4-1
J: TRBJ2-1
size: .
DNA: TGCGCCACCCGGGATAGGCCGGGAAGCTACAATGAGCAGTTCTTC
CDR3: CATRDRPGSYNEQFF

D: .
V: TRBV7-8
J: TRBJ2-7
size: many
DNA: TGTGCCAGCAGCTTAGGTCAGGGGTCTAGTTGGAACTACGAGCAGTACTTC
CDR3: CASSLGQGSSWNYEQYF

D: TRBD1
V: TRBV6-1
J: TRBJ1-5
size: .
DNA: TGTGCCAGCAGTGAAGCGGGACAGTCCCTTAGGGCTAATAGCAATCAGCCCCAGCATTTT
CDR3: CASSEAGQSLRANSNQPQHF

D: TRBD1
V: TRBV7-3
J: TRBJ1-5
size: .
DNA: TGTGCCAGCAGCTCTCTACCGGACAGGGCGAGCAATCAGCCCCAGCATTTT
CDR3: CASSSLPDRASNQPQHF

D: TRBD2
V: TRBV11-2
J: TRBJ2-1
size: few
DNA: TGTGCCAGCAGCTTAGTCCTAGCGGATGAGCAGTTCTTC
CDR3: CASSLVLADEQFF

D: TRBD1
V: TRBV27
J: TRBJ2-3
size: once
DNA: TGTGCCAGCACAGGGGGCTGGGCGCAGTATTTT
CDR3: CASTGGWAQYF

D: .
V: TRBV19
J: TRBJ1-1
size: .
DNA: TGTGCCAGTAGTATCCAGGGCGTAGGGACTGAAGCTTTCTTT
CDR3: CASSIQGVGTEAFF

D: .
V: TRBV5-1
J: TRBJ1-3
size: once
DNA: TGCGCCAGCAGCTTGACCGGGGGAAACGGAAACACCATATATTTT
CDR3: CASSLTGGNGNTIYF

D: .
V: TRBV5-1
J: TRBJ2-2
size: .
DNA: TGCGCCAGCAGCCCTGGGGCCCGCGGCGCCGGGGAGCTGTTTTTT
CDR3: CASSPGARGAGELFF

D: .
V: TRBV13
J: TRBJ1-1
size: .
DNA: TGTGCCAGCAGCTGGGGGCTAGGGAGGGGCACTGAAGCTTTCTTT
CDR3: CASSWGLGRGTEAFF

D: .
V: TRBV5-8
J: TRBJ2-7
size: .
DNA: TGTGCCAGCAGCTTGAGGGCAGGGTCTTTATACGAGCAGTACTTC
CDR3: CASSLRAGSLYEQYF

D: .
V: TRBV5-4
J: TRBJ1-3
size: .
DNA: TGTGCCAGCAGCTTCCTTGGAAACACCATATATTTT
CDR3: CASSFLGNTIYF

D: .
V: TRBV10-3
J: TRBJ2-3
size: .
DNA: TGTGCCATCAGAGGGACTAGCACAGATACGCAGTATTTT
CDR3: CAIRGTSTDTQYF

D: .
V: TRBV28
J: TRBJ1-4
size: .
DNA: TGTGCCAGCAGTGAACGACTTGAAAAACTGTTTTTT
CDR3: CASSERLEKLFF

D: .
V: TRBV2
J: TRBJ1-2
size: .
DNA: TGTGCCAGCAGTGAAGCGTGGTTCGGGGTAATGATCCATGGCTACACCTTC
CDR3: CASSEAWFGVMIHGYTF

D: TRBD1
V: TRBV5-6
J: TRBJ1-2
size: .
DNA: TGTGCCAGCAGCCGAGGGACAGGGGGTTTGTATGGCTACACCTTC
CDR3: CASSRGTGGLYGYTF

D: .
V: TRBV7-2
J: TRBJ2-5
size: .
DNA: TGTGCCAGCAGCCCACGACGGGGGGCTGGGGAGACCCAGTACTTC
CDR3: CASSPRRGAGETQYF

D: .
V: TRBV2
J: TRBJ1-5
size: .
DNA: TGTGCCAGCAGTGAACAGGGAAATCAGCCCCAGCATTTT
CDR3: CASSEQGNQPQHF

D: TRBD2
V: TRBV4-2
J: TRBJ2-3
size: once
DNA: TGTGCCAGCAGCCAAGACCGACTAGCGGGAGACACAGATACGCAGTATTTT
CDR3: CASSQDRLAGDTDTQYF

D: .
V: TRBV30
J: TRBJ1-5
size: .
DNA: TGTGCCTGGAGTGTAAGGAGCGGCAATCAGCCCCAGCATTTT
CDR3: CAWSVRSGNQPQHF

D: TRBD2
V: TRBV27
J: TRBJ2-7
size: .
DNA: TGTGCCAGCAGTTGGACTAGCGGGGCCTACGAGCAGTACTTC
CDR3: CASSWTSGAYEQYF

D: .
V: TRBV4-3
J: TRBJ2-2
size: .
DNA: TGCGCCAGCAGCCAAGTGGACTTCAACACCGGGGAGCTGTTTTTT
CDR3: CASSQVDFNTGELFF

D: TRBD1
V: TRBV11-2
J: TRBJ2-7
size: .
DNA: TGTGCCAGCAGCAGAGGACAGGGGCTGGGGGAGCAGTACTTC
CDR3: CASSRGQGLGEQYF